Listed below are T cell receptor beta chains from one sample, sequenced in a study of blood T cell repertoires in COVID-19. The data were produced by immunoSEQ multiplex PCR, yet TCRdb's version contains in-frame clones alone and is incomplete. The table lists fewer than 400,000 clones, nearly 90% of them singletons. Input material: PBMCs or T cells enriched from blood (not recorded which). The receptors here all came from a woman between 25 and 40 years old who had recovered from COVID-19. CDR3s include the opening cysteine and the closing phenylalanine or tryptophan. The D gene is left open where the match is weak. Clone size is shown for a subset of rows, as once, few, many or a class of expanded clone.

>TRBV7-2|TRBJ1-2|.|.
TGTGCCAGCAGCTTTGGTAGGGGCTATGGCTACACCTTC
CASSFGRGYGYTF
>TRBV7-9|TRBJ1-2|.|.
TGTGCCAGCAGCCCCGACCGGAGCCGCTATGGCTACACCTTC
CASSPDRSRYGYTF
>TRBV7-9|TRBJ2-1|.|TRBD2
TGTGCCAGCAGCTACAATCCGGGACTAGCGGCGTACAATGAGCAGTTCTTC
CASSYNPGLAAYNEQFF
>TRBV4-2|TRBJ2-3|.|TRBD1
TGTGCCAGCAGCCAAGGACAGGGCAAGCCAGATACGCAGTATTTT
CASSQGQGKPDTQYF
>TRBV28|TRBJ2-1|.|.
TGTGCCAGCAGTTTATCCGGTACCTCCTACAATGAGCAGTTCTTC
CASSLSGTSYNEQFF
>TRBV27|TRBJ2-7|.|.
TGTGCCAGCAGTCCGGACCCGGGAGGAGGGGGCTACGAGCAGTACTTC
CASSPDPGGGGYEQYF
>TRBV28|TRBJ1-4|.|.
TGTGCCAGCAGTTTTGTCGGTCAGGGGTCTGAAAAACTGTTTTTT
CASSFVGQGSEKLFF
>TRBV4-1|TRBJ1-6|.|TRBD1
TGCGCCAGCAGCCGAACCGGACAGGAGAGCTCCTATAATTCACCCCTCCACTTT
CASSRTGQESSYNSPLHF
>TRBV6-2/TRBV6-3|TRBJ1-3|.|.
TGTGCCAGCAGTGTCATTGCGGGGGGAAGAAACACCATATATTTT
CASSVIAGGRNTIYF
>TRBV13|TRBJ1-3|.|TRBD1
TGTGCCAGCAGCCGGGACAGGGTATTGGACACCATATATTTT
CASSRDRVLDTIYF
>TRBV25-1|TRBJ2-7|.|.
TGTGCCAGCGCCCCGGGAGCGCCCTCTCACACTTACGAGCAGTACTTC
CASAPGAPSHTYEQYF
>TRBV15|TRBJ1-1|.|.
TGTGCCACCAGCAGATTCCAGATAACTGAAGCTTTCTTT
CATSRFQITEAFF
>TRBV5-6|TRBJ1-2|few|.
TGTGCCAGCAGCGCCCCTGGGCAGAACTATGGCTACACCTTC
CASSAPGQNYGYTF
>TRBV5-1|TRBJ1-4|.|TRBD1
TGCGCCAGCAGCCGGACGACGGGACAGGGGTCCGAAAAACTGTTTTTT
CASSRTTGQGSEKLFF
>TRBV24-1|TRBJ1-5|.|.
TGTGCCACCAGTGATGCGACAGCTAGCAATCAGCCCCAGCATTTT
CATSDATASNQPQHF
>TRBV6-5|TRBJ2-7|.|.
TGTGCCAGCAGTTCCGCTGCGGGACTGTCAACCTACGAGCAGTACTTC
CASSSAAGLSTYEQYF
>TRBV7-6|TRBJ2-7|.|.
TGTGCCAGCAGCTTAAGTAGCGTCAGCTCCTACGAGCAGTACTTC
CASSLSSVSSYEQYF
>TRBV27|TRBJ2-7|.|TRBD2
TGTGCCAGCAGCTACAGGACTAGCGGGAGCAGCGAGCAGTACTTC
CASSYRTSGSSEQYF
>TRBV18|TRBJ1-4|.|.
TGTGCCAGCTCACTACAGGACAGATCAACTAATGAAAAACTGTTTTTT
CASSLQDRSTNEKLFF
>TRBV2|TRBJ2-4|.|TRBD1
TGTGCCAGCAGTGGTATCGGGACAGGAGGTACGGGCATTCAGTACTTC
CASSGIGTGGTGIQYF
>TRBV2|TRBJ2-2|.|.
TGTGCCAGCAGCGGCCATCTAGACTACACCGGGGAGCTGTTTTTT
CASSGHLDYTGELFF
>TRBV27|TRBJ2-7|.|.
TGTGCCAGCAGTCCGAGGGGGGGGGAGACCTACGAGCAGTACTTC
CASSPRGGETYEQYF
>TRBV9|TRBJ2-3|.|.
TGTGCCAGCAGCGTAGAGGGGGACTACACAGATACGCAGTATTTT
CASSVEGDYTDTQYF
>TRBV7-9|TRBJ2-1|.|.
TGTGCCAGCAGCTTCATCGTCAGGGCCTCCTCGGATGAGCAGTTCTTC
CASSFIVRASSDEQFF
>TRBV4-3|TRBJ1-6|.|.
TGCGCCAGCAGCCAAGATCCAGGGTTGAATTCACCCCTCCACTTT
CASSQDPGLNSPLHF
>TRBV27|TRBJ2-6|.|.
TGTGCCAGCAGTTTACGAGGGTCTGGGGTCAACGTCCTGACTTTC
CASSLRGSGVNVLTF
>TRBV30|TRBJ1-2|few|TRBD1
TGTGCCTGGAGTGTACTGGACAGGGGCGGTAATGGCTACACCTTC
CAWSVLDRGGNGYTF
>TRBV29-1|TRBJ1-1|.|.
TGCAGCGTCCCGGGACAGAACACTGAAGCTTTCTTT
CSVPGQNTEAFF
>TRBV28|TRBJ2-3|.|TRBD1
TGTGCCAGCAGTTTTTTACAGGGGGCAGATACGCAGTATTTT
CASSFLQGADTQYF
>TRBV12-3/TRBV12-4|TRBJ1-6|.|.
TGTGCCAGCAGTCTGGGAGGAGGGAACCTCCACTTT
CASSLGGGNLHF